This T cell receptor (beta chain) emerged from a study of memory CD4+ T cells and cytomegalovirus serostatus. For the study at large: Of the healthy Belgian adults, eight or nine were CMV seropositive and more than 20 seronegative.

Here immunoSEQ multiplex PCR was the method, and the copy in TCRdb shows in-frame clones only, minus some. This sample has approximately 60,000 clones, with about 80% found just once. The sort gate was single viable CD3+CD4+CD8-CD45RO+ cells for memory CD4+ T cells. Concerning this clone: The antigen remains undetermined.

Study outcomes and limitations: Each of 65 to 70 CMV-associated TCRbeta sequences occurred in one to five individuals. Repertoires predicted CMV serostatus with median bootstrapped AUC of roughly 0.96.

This CDR3 contains 17 residues. The V and J ends lost 3 bases and 7 bases respectively, with 24 bases between them. Per germline, CDR1 KGHSH and CDR2 LQKENI. The chain uses TRBV18 and TRBJ1-1, with D unresolved. This TCR derives from an adult in good health and CMV-seropositive. Sequencing was performed on memory CD4+ T cells from blood. CDR3 sequence (DNA): TGTGCCAGCTCACCCCCATCGCGCGGCAATTTGGGAGATGAAGCTTTCTTT. Encoded protein: CASSPPSRGNLGDEAFF.